The rows below give T cell receptor beta chains drawn from one sample of a study of blood T cell repertoires in COVID-19. Sequencing used immunoSEQ multiplex PCR; TCRdb keeps in-frame clones, though not all of them. The profile covers some 240,000 clones, with 75% to 85% appearing a single time and about 5.6% taken by the ten largest. Sample: peripheral blood. The receptors originated from an older woman with COVID-19, enrolled during active disease. Each CDR3 is given with its conserved first and last residue. D genes are given only for firm matches. Clone sizes are given selectively: once, few, many, or a class where the clone is expanded.

J gene: TRBJ2-7
V gene: TRBV7-2
D gene: TRBD2
clone size: .
CDR3 protein: CASSFTSGSYEQYF
CDR3 DNA: TGTGCCAGCAGCTTTACTAGCGGGAGCTACGAGCAGTACTTC

J gene: TRBJ2-7
V gene: TRBV6-5
D gene: .
clone size: .
CDR3 protein: CASSRGATSYEQYF
CDR3 DNA: TGTGCCAGTAGCCGCGGGGCGACCTCCTACGAGCAGTACTTC

J gene: TRBJ2-5
V gene: TRBV5-4
D gene: .
clone size: .
CDR3 protein: CASSPGAETQYF
CDR3 DNA: TGTGCCAGCAGCCCGGGTGCAGAGACCCAGTACTTC

J gene: TRBJ1-1
V gene: TRBV28
D gene: TRBD1
clone size: .
CDR3 protein: CAGGGTVTEAFF
CDR3 DNA: TGTGCCGGCGGCGGGACAGTCACTGAAGCTTTCTTT

J gene: TRBJ1-1
V gene: TRBV18
D gene: .
clone size: .
CDR3 protein: CASSESLMNTEAFF
CDR3 DNA: TGTGCCAGCTCCGAGTCGCTCATGAACACTGAAGCTTTCTTT

J gene: TRBJ1-1
V gene: TRBV6-6
D gene: TRBD1
clone size: .
CDR3 protein: CASSTITGGRTEAFF
CDR3 DNA: TGTGCCAGCAGTACAATAACAGGGGGTCGTACTGAAGCTTTCTTT

J gene: TRBJ1-1
V gene: TRBV28
D gene: .
clone size: .
CDR3 protein: CASSLIQGTEAFF
CDR3 DNA: TGTGCCAGCAGCCTCATTCAGGGGACTGAAGCTTTCTTT

J gene: TRBJ2-1
V gene: TRBV28
D gene: TRBD1
clone size: .
CDR3 protein: CASTRTGEESYNEQFF
CDR3 DNA: TGTGCCAGCACGCGAACAGGGGAAGAATCCTACAATGAGCAGTTCTTC

J gene: TRBJ2-3
V gene: TRBV24-1
D gene: .
clone size: once
CDR3 protein: CATSRIGTDTQYF
CDR3 DNA: TGTGCCACCAGTCGTATCGGGACAGATACGCAGTATTTT

J gene: TRBJ1-1
V gene: TRBV5-1
D gene: TRBD1
clone size: .
CDR3 protein: CASSFTGESEAFF
CDR3 DNA: TGCGCCAGCAGCTTTACAGGGGAGTCTGAAGCTTTCTTT

J gene: TRBJ1-5
V gene: TRBV18
D gene: TRBD1
clone size: .
CDR3 protein: CASSSTGGSQPQHF
CDR3 DNA: TGTGCCAGCTCATCGACAGGGGGCTCTCAGCCCCAGCATTTT

J gene: TRBJ2-3
V gene: TRBV18
D gene: TRBD2
clone size: .
CDR3 protein: CASSPLREPDTQYF
CDR3 DNA: TGTGCCAGCTCACCTCTGCGGGAGCCAGATACGCAGTATTTT

J gene: TRBJ2-3
V gene: TRBV5-4
D gene: TRBD2
clone size: .
CDR3 protein: CASAREGPADTQYF
CDR3 DNA: TGTGCCAGCGCCCGGGAGGGCCCAGCAGATACGCAGTATTTT

J gene: TRBJ1-3
V gene: TRBV7-9
D gene: TRBD1
clone size: few
CDR3 protein: CASSLGDSRYSGNTIYF
CDR3 DNA: TGTGCCAGCAGCTTGGGGGACAGTCGTTACTCTGGAAACACCATATATTTT

J gene: TRBJ1-1
V gene: TRBV19
D gene: .
clone size: once
CDR3 protein: CASSTTVNTEAFF
CDR3 DNA: TGTGCCAGTAGTACTACAGTGAACACTGAAGCTTTCTTT

J gene: TRBJ2-3
V gene: TRBV5-4
D gene: TRBD2
clone size: .
CDR3 protein: CASSSPASGSTDTQYF
CDR3 DNA: TGTGCCAGCAGCTCGCCGGCTAGCGGGAGCACAGATACGCAGTATTTT

J gene: TRBJ2-3
V gene: TRBV6-6
D gene: .
clone size: .
CDR3 protein: CASSPGGITDTQYF
CDR3 DNA: TGTGCCAGCAGTCCAGGGGGGATTACAGATACGCAGTATTTT

J gene: TRBJ2-1
V gene: TRBV24-1
D gene: TRBD1
clone size: .
CDR3 protein: CATSDHRGTDNEQFF
CDR3 DNA: TGTGCCACCAGTGACCACAGGGGAACCGACAATGAGCAGTTCTTC

J gene: TRBJ1-1
V gene: TRBV24-1
D gene: .
clone size: once
CDR3 protein: CATLPVGARNTEAFF
CDR3 DNA: TGTGCCACCCTACCAGTTGGGGCTCGGAACACTGAAGCTTTCTTT

J gene: TRBJ2-3
V gene: TRBV24-1
D gene: .
clone size: .
CDR3 protein: CATSDFDGGSSTDTQYF
CDR3 DNA: TGTGCCACCAGTGATTTTGATGGGGGGTCTAGCACAGATACGCAGTATTTT

J gene: TRBJ1-5
V gene: TRBV28
D gene: .
clone size: .
CDR3 protein: CASSALSIESNQPQHF
CDR3 DNA: TGTGCCAGCAGCGCGCTCTCCATCGAGAGCAATCAGCCCCAGCATTTT

J gene: TRBJ2-7
V gene: TRBV5-4
D gene: .
clone size: .
CDR3 protein: CASSLTGLFEQYF
CDR3 DNA: TGTGCCAGCAGCTTGACGGGACTTTTCGAGCAGTACTTC

J gene: TRBJ1-1
V gene: TRBV3-1/TRBV3-2
D gene: .
clone size: .
CDR3 protein: CASSQDLKGRAFF
CDR3 DNA: TGTGCCAGCAGCCAAGATCTTAAGGGGCGAGCTTTCTTT

J gene: TRBJ1-2
V gene: TRBV19
D gene: TRBD1
clone size: .
CDR3 protein: CASSDRGYTAANGYTF
CDR3 DNA: TGTGCCAGTAGCGACAGGGGGTACACAGCCGCGAATGGCTACACCTTC

J gene: TRBJ2-2
V gene: TRBV3-1/TRBV3-2
D gene: .
clone size: .
CDR3 protein: CASSQRGGTGELFF
CDR3 DNA: TGTGCCAGCAGCCAAAGAGGGGGCACCGGGGAGCTGTTTTTT

J gene: TRBJ2-5
V gene: TRBV5-8
D gene: TRBD2
clone size: few
CDR3 protein: CASGGVSVFLQETQYF
CDR3 DNA: TGTGCCAGCGGGGGGGTTTCAGTATTTCTCCAAGAGACCCAGTACTTC

J gene: TRBJ1-1
V gene: TRBV5-4
D gene: TRBD1
clone size: .
CDR3 protein: CASSTGQGVRTEAFF
CDR3 DNA: TGTGCCAGCAGCACGGGACAGGGGGTTAGAACTGAAGCTTTCTTT

J gene: TRBJ1-2
V gene: TRBV7-2
D gene: TRBD1
clone size: once
CDR3 protein: CASSTRDRVYGYTF
CDR3 DNA: TGTGCCAGCAGTACCCGGGACAGGGTATATGGCTACACCTTC

J gene: TRBJ2-7
V gene: TRBV11-2
D gene: .
clone size: .
CDR3 protein: CASSSLTSSYEQYF
CDR3 DNA: TGTGCCAGCAGCTCCCTGACTAGCTCCTACGAGCAGTACTTC

J gene: TRBJ1-2
V gene: TRBV7-2
D gene: TRBD1
clone size: .
CDR3 protein: CASSQDRLSGYTF
CDR3 DNA: TGTGCCAGCAGTCAGGACAGGTTGAGTGGCTACACCTTC

J gene: TRBJ1-6
V gene: TRBV6-5
D gene: .
clone size: .
CDR3 protein: CASNGRAVSPLHF
CDR3 DNA: TGTGCCAGCAACGGACGAGCGGTCTCACCCCTCCACTTT

J gene: TRBJ1-1
V gene: TRBV7-2
D gene: .
clone size: .
CDR3 protein: CASSHYSRGTEAFF
CDR3 DNA: TGTGCCAGCAGCCACTACAGTAGGGGAACTGAAGCTTTCTTT

J gene: TRBJ1-5
V gene: TRBV30
D gene: .
clone size: .
CDR3 protein: CAWSVRVNQPQHF
CDR3 DNA: TGTGCCTGGAGTGTACGGGTTAATCAGCCCCAGCATTTT

J gene: TRBJ2-4
V gene: TRBV14
D gene: .
clone size: few
CDR3 protein: CASSQDEAGSKNIQYF
CDR3 DNA: TGTGCCAGCAGCCAAGATGAGGCAGGGTCCAAAAACATTCAGTACTTC

J gene: TRBJ1-1
V gene: TRBV7-8
D gene: .
clone size: .
CDR3 protein: CASSLVTGNTEAFF
CDR3 DNA: TGTGCCAGCAGCTTAGTCACAGGGAACACTGAAGCTTTCTTT

J gene: TRBJ2-5
V gene: TRBV7-3
D gene: .
clone size: .
CDR3 protein: CASSTTREETQYF
CDR3 DNA: TGTGCCAGCAGCACCACTAGGGAAGAGACCCAGTACTTC

J gene: TRBJ1-1
V gene: TRBV18
D gene: TRBD1
clone size: .
CDR3 protein: CASSPRGHTEAFF
CDR3 DNA: TGTGCCAGCTCACCAAGGGGGCACACTGAAGCTTTCTTT

J gene: TRBJ1-1
V gene: TRBV7-3
D gene: .
clone size: .
CDR3 protein: CASSFRTSGTPGHEAFF
CDR3 DNA: TGTGCCAGCAGTTTTAGGACCTCGGGGACACCTGGCCATGAAGCTTTCTTT

J gene: TRBJ2-1
V gene: TRBV5-6
D gene: TRBD2
clone size: .
CDR3 protein: CASSRLLAGGPTEQFF
CDR3 DNA: TGTGCCAGCAGCCGCCTCCTGGCGGGAGGGCCGACTGAGCAGTTCTTC

J gene: TRBJ1-1
V gene: TRBV7-8
D gene: .
clone size: .
CDR3 protein: CASSLGWGHANTEAFF
CDR3 DNA: TGTGCCAGCAGCTTAGGGTGGGGACACGCCAACACTGAAGCTTTCTTT

J gene: TRBJ1-2
V gene: TRBV14
D gene: .
clone size: .
CDR3 protein: CASSHSYRDGYTF
CDR3 DNA: TGTGCCAGCAGTCATTCGTACAGGGACGGCTACACCTTC

J gene: TRBJ1-1
V gene: TRBV7-8
D gene: .
clone size: .
CDR3 protein: CASEPLVNTEAFF
CDR3 DNA: TGTGCCAGCGAGCCTTTAGTGAACACTGAAGCTTTCTTT

J gene: TRBJ2-3
V gene: TRBV11-2
D gene: .
clone size: .
CDR3 protein: CASSYISTDTQYF
CDR3 DNA: TGTGCCAGCAGCTACATCTCCACAGATACGCAGTATTTT

J gene: TRBJ1-1
V gene: TRBV18
D gene: .
clone size: .
CDR3 protein: CASSVATANTEAFF
CDR3 DNA: TGTGCCAGCTCGGTTGCGACAGCGAACACTGAAGCTTTCTTT

J gene: TRBJ2-7
V gene: TRBV7-2
D gene: TRBD1
clone size: .
CDR3 protein: CASSSRQGPYEQYF
CDR3 DNA: TGTGCCAGCAGCTCCCGACAGGGACCCTACGAGCAGTACTTC

J gene: TRBJ1-5
V gene: TRBV19
D gene: .
clone size: .
CDR3 protein: CASSIGGTLGQPQHF
CDR3 DNA: TGTGCCAGTAGTATAGGGGGGACATTAGGACAGCCCCAGCATTTT

J gene: TRBJ1-6
V gene: TRBV30
D gene: .
clone size: .
CDR3 protein: CAWSVRGSPLHF
CDR3 DNA: TGTGCCTGGAGTGTTCGGGGTTCACCCCTCCACTTT

J gene: TRBJ1-3
V gene: TRBV3-1/TRBV3-2
D gene: .
clone size: .
CDR3 protein: CASSVLGGDSGNTIYF
CDR3 DNA: TGTGCCAGCAGCGTCCTGGGGGGAGACTCTGGAAACACCATATATTTT

J gene: TRBJ1-5
V gene: TRBV27
D gene: TRBD1
clone size: .
CDR3 protein: CASGFRGTGINQPQHF
CDR3 DNA: TGTGCCAGCGGATTCCGAGGGACAGGGATCAATCAGCCCCAGCATTTT

J gene: TRBJ2-1
V gene: TRBV15
D gene: TRBD2
clone size: .
CDR3 protein: CATSRSGRADNEQFF
CDR3 DNA: TGTGCCACCAGCAGGAGCGGGAGGGCCGATAATGAGCAGTTCTTC

J gene: TRBJ2-2
V gene: TRBV11-3
D gene: .
clone size: .
CDR3 protein: CASSLETGPPAGELFF
CDR3 DNA: TGTGCCAGCAGCTTAGAAACAGGCCCCCCGGCCGGGGAGCTGTTTTTT

J gene: TRBJ2-7
V gene: TRBV2
D gene: TRBD1
clone size: .
CDR3 protein: CASRTGGLPYEQYF
CDR3 DNA: TGTGCCAGTAGGACAGGGGGCCTTCCCTACGAGCAGTACTTC

J gene: TRBJ1-4
V gene: TRBV29-1
D gene: TRBD1
clone size: .
CDR3 protein: CSVITGGNEKLFF
CDR3 DNA: TGCAGCGTCATCACAGGGGGTAATGAAAAACTGTTTTTT

J gene: TRBJ2-2
V gene: TRBV30
D gene: TRBD1
clone size: .
CDR3 protein: CAWRTRDRINTGELFF
CDR3 DNA: TGTGCCTGGAGAACGAGGGACAGAATTAACACCGGGGAGCTGTTTTTT

J gene: TRBJ2-5
V gene: TRBV4-2
D gene: TRBD2
clone size: .
CDR3 protein: CASSRGGDYQETQYF
CDR3 DNA: TGTGCCAGCAGCCGTGGAGGGGACTATCAAGAGACCCAGTACTTC

J gene: TRBJ1-6
V gene: TRBV28
D gene: .
clone size: few
CDR3 protein: CASRQSRSPLHF
CDR3 DNA: TGTGCCAGTAGACAAAGTCGGTCACCCCTCCACTTT

J gene: TRBJ1-2
V gene: TRBV29-1
D gene: TRBD1
clone size: .
CDR3 protein: CSVEESGQGNYGYTF
CDR3 DNA: TGCAGCGTTGAAGAATCGGGACAGGGTAACTATGGCTACACCTTC